This T cell receptor (beta chain) was captured in a study of shared clonotypes between healthy human individuals. Whole-study findings and limits: Approximately 4.6% of naive CD4 clonotypes were common to several donors. The study drew on few donors, limiting represented genetic and exposure-history diversity.

This CDR3 region has 12 residues. The V gene lost 1 base and the J gene lost 3 bases, with 2 bases spanning the gap. Germline V gives CDR1 KGHSH, CDR2 LQKENI. Details on this clone: Its antigen is currently unknown. Distinct nucleotide sequences in the sample also encode this CDR3.

Splitting the CD4+ cells yielded a CD45RA+ naive subset and a CD45RA-negative memory subset. Deep-level settings were used for running the assay. The data were produced by immunoSEQ multiplex PCR, yet TCRdb's version contains in-frame clones alone and is incomplete. The sample shows roughly 1,600,000 clones, 97% to 99% of them seen only once. The material sequenced was naive CD4+ T cells sorted from blood. Subset noted: CD45RA+ positively selected. The receptor's source is a man younger than 40 in good health. J is TRBJ2-3 and V is TRBV18; D gene unclear. Written as DNA, the CDR3 is TGTGCCAGCTCACCACGGACAGATACGCAGTATTTT. Its protein product is CASSPRTDTQYF.